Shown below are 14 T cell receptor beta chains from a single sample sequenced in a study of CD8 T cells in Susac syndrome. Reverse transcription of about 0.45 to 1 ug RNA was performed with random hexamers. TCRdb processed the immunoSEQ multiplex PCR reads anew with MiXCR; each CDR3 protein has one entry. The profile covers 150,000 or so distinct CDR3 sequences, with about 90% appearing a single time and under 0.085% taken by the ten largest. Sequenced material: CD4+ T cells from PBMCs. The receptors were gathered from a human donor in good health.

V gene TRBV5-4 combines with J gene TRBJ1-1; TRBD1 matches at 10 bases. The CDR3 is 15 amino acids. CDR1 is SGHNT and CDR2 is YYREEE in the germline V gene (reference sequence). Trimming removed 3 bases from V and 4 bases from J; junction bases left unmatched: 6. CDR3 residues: CASSSGGTGVTEAFF. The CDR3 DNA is TGTGCCAGCAGCTCTGGAGGGACAGGGGTCACTGAAGCTTTCTTT.

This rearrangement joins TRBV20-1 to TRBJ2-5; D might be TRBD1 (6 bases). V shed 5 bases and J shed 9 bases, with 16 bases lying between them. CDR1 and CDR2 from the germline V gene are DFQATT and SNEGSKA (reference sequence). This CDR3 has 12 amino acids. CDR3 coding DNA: TGCAGTGCTTTCCAGGGTTCAGGGGCCCAGTACTTC. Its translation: CSAFQGSGAQYF.

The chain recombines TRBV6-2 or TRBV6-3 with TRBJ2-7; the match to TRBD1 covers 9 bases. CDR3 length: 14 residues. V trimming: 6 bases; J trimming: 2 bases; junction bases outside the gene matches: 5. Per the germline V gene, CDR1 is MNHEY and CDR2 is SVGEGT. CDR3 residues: CASSETGGPYEQYF. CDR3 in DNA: TGTGCCAGCAGCGAGACAGGGGGACCCTACGAGCAGTACTTC.

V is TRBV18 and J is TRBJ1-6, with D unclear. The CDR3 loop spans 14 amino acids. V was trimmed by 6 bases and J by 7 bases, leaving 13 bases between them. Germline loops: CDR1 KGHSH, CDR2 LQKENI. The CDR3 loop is CASSPVEVNSPLHF. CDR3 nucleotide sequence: TGTGCCAGCTCCCCCGTGGAGGTAAATTCACCCCTCCACTTT.

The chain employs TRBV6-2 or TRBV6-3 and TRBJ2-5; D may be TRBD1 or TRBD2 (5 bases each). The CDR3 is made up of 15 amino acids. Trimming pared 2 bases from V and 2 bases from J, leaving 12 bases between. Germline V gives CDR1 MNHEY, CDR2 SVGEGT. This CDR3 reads CASSYPTGPQETQYF. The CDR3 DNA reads TGTGCCAGCAGTTACCCGACGGGGCCGCAAGAGACCCAGTACTTC.

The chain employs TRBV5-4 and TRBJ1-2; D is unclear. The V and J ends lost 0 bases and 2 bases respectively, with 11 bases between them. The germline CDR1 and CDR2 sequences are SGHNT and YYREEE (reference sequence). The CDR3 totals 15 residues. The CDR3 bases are TGTGCCAGCAGCTTGGTTGGAGGGTTGAACTATGGCTACACCTTC. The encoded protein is CASSLVGGLNYGYTF.

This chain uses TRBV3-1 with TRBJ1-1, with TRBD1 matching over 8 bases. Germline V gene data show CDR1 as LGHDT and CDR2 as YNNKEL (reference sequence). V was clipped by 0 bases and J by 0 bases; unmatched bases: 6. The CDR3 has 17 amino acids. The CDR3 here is CASSQDRPGGMNTEAFF. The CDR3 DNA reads TGTGCCAGCAGCCAAGATCGCCCAGGGGGCATGAACACTGAAGCTTTCTTT.

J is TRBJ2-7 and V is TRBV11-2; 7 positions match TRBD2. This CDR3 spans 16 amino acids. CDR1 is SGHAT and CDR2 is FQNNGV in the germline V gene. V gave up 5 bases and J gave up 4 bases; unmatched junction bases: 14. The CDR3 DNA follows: TGTGCCAGCAGCACATCATGGGAGGGAAGGGAATACGAGCAGTACTTC. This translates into CASSTSWEGREYEQYF.

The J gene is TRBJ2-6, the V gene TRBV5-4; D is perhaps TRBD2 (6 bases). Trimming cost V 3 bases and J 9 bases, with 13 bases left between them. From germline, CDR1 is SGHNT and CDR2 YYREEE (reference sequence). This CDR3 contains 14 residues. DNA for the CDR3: TGTGCCAGCAGCTCCCAGGGAGGCGGCAACGTCCTGACTTTC. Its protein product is CASSSQGGGNVLTF.

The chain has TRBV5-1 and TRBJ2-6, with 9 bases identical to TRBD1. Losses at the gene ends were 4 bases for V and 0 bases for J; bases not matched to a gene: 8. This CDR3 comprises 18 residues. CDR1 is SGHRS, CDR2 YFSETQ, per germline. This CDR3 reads CASSPQGQGGSGANVLTF. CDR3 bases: TGCGCCAGCAGCCCACAGGGACAGGGAGGCTCTGGGGCCAACGTCCTGACTTTC.

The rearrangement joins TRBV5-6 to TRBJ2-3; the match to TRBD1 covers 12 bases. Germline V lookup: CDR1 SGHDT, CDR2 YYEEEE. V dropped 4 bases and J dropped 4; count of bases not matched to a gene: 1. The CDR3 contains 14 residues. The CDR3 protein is CASSGTGGSDTQYF. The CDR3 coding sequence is TGTGCCAGCAGCGGGACAGGGGGCTCAGATACGCAGTATTTT.

The CDR3 coding sequence is TGTGCCAGCTCACCACCGACAGGAGGGACGGTCCCAACTAATGAAAAACTGTTTTTT. It is translated as CASSPPTGGTVPTNEKLFF. The chain recombines TRBV18 with TRBJ1-4, with D possibly TRBD1 on 6 matching bases. Germline V gene lookup returns CDR1 KGHSH and CDR2 LQKENI. CDR3 length: 19 amino acids. V was cut by 0 bases and J by 0 bases, with 17 bases left in between.

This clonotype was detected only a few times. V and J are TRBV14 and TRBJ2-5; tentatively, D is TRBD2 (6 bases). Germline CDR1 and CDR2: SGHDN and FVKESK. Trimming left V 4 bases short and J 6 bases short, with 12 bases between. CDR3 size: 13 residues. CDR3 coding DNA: TGTGCCAGCAGCCCCGGGACTTGGCAGACCCAGTACTTC. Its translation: CASSPGTWQTQYF.

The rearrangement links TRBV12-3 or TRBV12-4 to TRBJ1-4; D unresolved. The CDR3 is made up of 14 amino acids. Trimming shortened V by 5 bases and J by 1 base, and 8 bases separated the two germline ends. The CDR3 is CASSPWGTNEKLFF. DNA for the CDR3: TGTGCCAGCAGTCCCTGGGGAACTAATGAAAAACTGTTTTTT.